This TCR beta chain comes out of a study of blood T cells in healthy people across ages. General observations from the study: Observed TCR beta diversity per million T cells went down as age went up. This fall followed a roughly linear course with age. Diversity figures based on one million T cells were deemed too low.

As concerns this clonotype: Its antigen is unknown.

It was with a sample-barcoded 5' primer and a J-beta primer mix that a second PCR of roughly 7 to 11 cycles was run. TCRdb redid the calling of the 5' RACE reads with MiXCR, one entry per CDR3 protein. Found here are about 1.1 million distinct CDR3 sequences, roughly two fifths of them singletons; the top ten hold roughly 14%. The CDR3 spans 15 residues. The germline V gene has CDR1 LGHNA and CDR2 YSLEER. V shed 3 bases and J 3 bases; nucleotides not matched to a gene: 6. The sequence came from a man between 18 and 29 years old in good health. Sequencing input: blood. The chain has TRBV4-3 and TRBJ1-1; 8 bases align to TRBD1. The CDR3 loop is CASSQPGQEDTEAFF. CDR3 nucleotides: TGCGCCAGCAGCCAGCCGGGACAGGAGGACACTGAAGCTTTCTTT.